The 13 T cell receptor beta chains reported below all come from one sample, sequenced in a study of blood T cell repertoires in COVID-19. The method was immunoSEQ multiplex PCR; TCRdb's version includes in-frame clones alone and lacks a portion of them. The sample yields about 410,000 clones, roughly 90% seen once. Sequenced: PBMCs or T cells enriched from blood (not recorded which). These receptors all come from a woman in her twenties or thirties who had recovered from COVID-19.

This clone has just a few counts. The CDR3 spells CASSLTESSYEQYF. The CDR3 nucleotides are TGTGCCAGCAGCTTGACAGAGAGCTCCTACGAGCAGTACTTC. V usage is TRBV7-2 and J usage is TRBJ2-7, with D possibly being TRBD1 (5 bases). This CDR3 is built from 14 residues. Germline-derived CDR1 and CDR2 are SGHTA and FQGNSA. V was cut by 3 bases and J by 0 bases, with 9 bases left in between.

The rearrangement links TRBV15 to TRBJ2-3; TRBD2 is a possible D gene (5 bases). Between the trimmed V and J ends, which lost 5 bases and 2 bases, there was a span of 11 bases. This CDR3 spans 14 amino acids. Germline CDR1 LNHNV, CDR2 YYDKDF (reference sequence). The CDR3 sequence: CATSRTRNTDTQYF. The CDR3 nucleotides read TGTGCCACCAGCCGGACTCGTAACACAGATACGCAGTATTTT. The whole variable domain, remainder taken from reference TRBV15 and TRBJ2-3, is DAMVIQNPRYQVTQFGKPVTLSCSQTLNHNVMYWYQQKSSQAPKLLFHYYDKDFNNEADTPDNFQSRRPNTSFCFLDIRSPGLGDTAMYLCATSRTRNTDTQYFGPGTRLTVL.

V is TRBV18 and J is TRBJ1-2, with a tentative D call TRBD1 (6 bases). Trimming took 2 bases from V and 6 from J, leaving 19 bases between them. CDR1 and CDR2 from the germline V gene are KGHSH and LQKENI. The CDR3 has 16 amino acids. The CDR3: CASSPKGWGPGNGYTF. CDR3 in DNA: TGTGCCAGCTCACCAAAGGGTTGGGGGCCGGGTAATGGCTACACCTTC.

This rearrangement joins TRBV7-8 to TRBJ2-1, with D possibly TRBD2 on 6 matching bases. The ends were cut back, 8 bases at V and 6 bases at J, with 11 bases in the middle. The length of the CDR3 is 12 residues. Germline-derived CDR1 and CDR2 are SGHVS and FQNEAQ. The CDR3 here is CASVWGVNEQFF. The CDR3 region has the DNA TGTGCCAGCGTATGGGGGGTCAATGAGCAGTTCTTC.

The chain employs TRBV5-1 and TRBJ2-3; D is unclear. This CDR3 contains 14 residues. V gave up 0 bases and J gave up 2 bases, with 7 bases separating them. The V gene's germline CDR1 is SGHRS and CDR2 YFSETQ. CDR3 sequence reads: CASSLAVPTDTQYF. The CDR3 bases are TGCGCCAGCAGCTTGGCCGTCCCCACAGATACGCAGTATTTT.

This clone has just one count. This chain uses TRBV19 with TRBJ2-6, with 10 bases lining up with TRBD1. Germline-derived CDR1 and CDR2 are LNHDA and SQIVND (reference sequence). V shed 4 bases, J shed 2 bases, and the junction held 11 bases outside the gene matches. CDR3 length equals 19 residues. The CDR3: CASSNLKTGGVAGANVLTF. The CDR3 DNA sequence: TGTGCCAGTAGTAACCTCAAGACAGGGGGCGTAGCTGGGGCCAACGTCCTGACTTTC.

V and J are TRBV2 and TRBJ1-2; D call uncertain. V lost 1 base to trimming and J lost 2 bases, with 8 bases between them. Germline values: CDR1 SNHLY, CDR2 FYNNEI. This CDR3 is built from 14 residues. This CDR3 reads CASSEVVRNYGYTF. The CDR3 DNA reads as TGTGCCAGCAGTGAAGTGGTCCGGAACTATGGCTACACCTTC.

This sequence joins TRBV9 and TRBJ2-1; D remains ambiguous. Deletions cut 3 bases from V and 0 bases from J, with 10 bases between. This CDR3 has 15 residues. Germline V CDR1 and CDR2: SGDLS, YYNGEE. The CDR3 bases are TGTGCCAGCAGCGCAGGTTTTACCTCCTACAATGAGCAGTTCTTC. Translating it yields CASSAGFTSYNEQFF.

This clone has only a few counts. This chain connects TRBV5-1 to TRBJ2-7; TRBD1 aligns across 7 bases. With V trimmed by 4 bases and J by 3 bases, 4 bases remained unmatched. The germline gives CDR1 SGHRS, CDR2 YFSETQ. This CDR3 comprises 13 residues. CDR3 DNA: TGCGCCAGCAGCCGGGACAGCGTCTACGAGCAGTACTTC. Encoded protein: CASSRDSVYEQYF. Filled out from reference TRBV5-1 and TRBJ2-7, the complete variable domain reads KAGVTQTPRYLIKTRGQQVTLSCSPISGHRSVSWYQQTPGQGLQFLFEYFSETQRNKGNFPGRFSGRQFSNSRSEMNVSTLELGDSALYLCASSRDSVYEQYFGPGTRLTVT.

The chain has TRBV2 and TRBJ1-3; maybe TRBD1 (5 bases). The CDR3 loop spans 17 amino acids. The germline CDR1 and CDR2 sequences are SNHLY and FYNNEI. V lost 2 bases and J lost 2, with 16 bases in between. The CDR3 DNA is TGTGCCAGCAGTGAAAGTTCGGGGGATCTGGCTGGAAACACCATATATTTT. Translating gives CASSESSGDLAGNTIYF.

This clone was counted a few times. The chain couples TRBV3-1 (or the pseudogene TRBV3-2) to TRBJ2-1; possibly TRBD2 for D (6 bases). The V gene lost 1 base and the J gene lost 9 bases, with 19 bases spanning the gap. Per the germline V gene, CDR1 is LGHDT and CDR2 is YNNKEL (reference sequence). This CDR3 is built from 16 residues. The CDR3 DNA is TGTGCCAGCAGCCAAGGCTTTGGGTCTGCTAGCGCTGAGCAGTTCTTC. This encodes CASSQGFGSASAEQFF.

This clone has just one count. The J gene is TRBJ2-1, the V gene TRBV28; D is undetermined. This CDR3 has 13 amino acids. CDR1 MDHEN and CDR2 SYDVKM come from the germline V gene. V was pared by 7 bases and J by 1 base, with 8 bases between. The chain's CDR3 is CASNPGSYNEQFF. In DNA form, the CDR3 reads TGTGCCAGCAATCCCGGTTCCTACAATGAGCAGTTCTTC.

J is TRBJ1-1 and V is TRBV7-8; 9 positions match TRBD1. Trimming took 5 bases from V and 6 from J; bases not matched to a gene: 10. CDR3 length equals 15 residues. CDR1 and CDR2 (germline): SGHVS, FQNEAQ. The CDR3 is CASSITGTGRSEAFF. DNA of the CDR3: TGTGCCAGCAGCATAACCGGGACAGGGCGATCTGAAGCTTTCTTT. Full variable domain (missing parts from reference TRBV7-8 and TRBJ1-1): GAGVSQSPRYKVAKRGQDVALRCDPISGHVSLFWYQQALGQGPEFLTYFQNEAQLDKSGLPSDRFFAERPEGSVSTLKIQRTQQEDSAVYLCASSITGTGRSEAFFGQGTRLTVV.